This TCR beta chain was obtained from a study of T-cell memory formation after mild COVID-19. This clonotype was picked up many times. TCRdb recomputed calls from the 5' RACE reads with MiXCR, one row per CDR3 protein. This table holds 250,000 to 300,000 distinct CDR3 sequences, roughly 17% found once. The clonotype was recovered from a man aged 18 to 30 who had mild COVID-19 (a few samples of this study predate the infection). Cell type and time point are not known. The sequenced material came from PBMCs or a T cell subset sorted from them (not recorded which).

This chain's CDR3 is CASSLRRAIGLGYTF. The CDR3 coding sequence is TGTGCCAGCAGTTTACGCCGAGCAATCGGTCTTGGCTACACCTTC. The chain carries TRBV12-3 or TRBV12-4 and TRBJ1-2, with unresolved D. The CDR3 spans 15 residues. V shed 2 bases and J shed 7 bases, with 17 bases lying between them.